These 12 T cell receptor beta chains originate from one sample sequenced in a study of T cells after yellow fever vaccination. TCRdb redid the calling of the 5' RACE reads with MiXCR, one entry per CDR3 protein. The sample records 450,000 to 550,000 distinct CDR3 sequences, just over 20% being singletons. The sample in question was PBMCs, obtained roughly 20 days after the first yellow fever vaccination. The receptors originated from a man between 18 and 35 years old who received the YFV17D yellow fever vaccine.

In this sample, this clonotype turned up a few times. V gene TRBV12-3 or TRBV12-4 combines with J gene TRBJ2-7; D possibly corresponds to TRBD2 (6 bases). Trimming stripped 6 bases from V and 6 bases from J, with 15 bases between. The CDR3 contains 13 residues. The CDR3: CASSAGLWGEQYF. The DNA for the CDR3 is TGTGCCAGCAGCGCGGGGTTATGGGGCGAGCAGTACTTC.

The gene calls are TRBV11-2 and TRBJ1-4; D is unresolved. The CDR3 consists of 16 residues. Germline loops: CDR1 SGHAT, CDR2 FQNNGV. Trimming left V 1 base short and J 4 bases short, with 13 bases between. In nucleotides, the CDR3 is TGTGCCAGCAGCTTAGGATTTCGGACGGGTAATGAAAAACTGTTTTTT. This translates into CASSLGFRTGNEKLFF.

This clonotype showed up just a few times. This chain joins TRBV7-2 and TRBJ1-2; TRBD1 matches 8 bases. CDR1 SGHTA and CDR2 FQGNSA come from the germline V gene. The CDR3 spans 16 residues. Trimming took 5 bases from V and 7 from J; bases not matched to a gene: 15. The CDR3 DNA reads TGTGCCAGCAGCCTACGCGGGACAGGTCCTGGGGCTGGCTACACCTTC. Encoded protein: CASSLRGTGPGAGYTF.

This chain joins TRBV18 and TRBJ2-5; TRBD2 might be the D (6 bases). With 5 bases removed from V and 0 bases from J, the gap between germline ends came to 10 bases. Germline-derived CDR1 and CDR2 are KGHSH and LQKENI. The CDR3 has 14 amino acids. DNA of the CDR3: TGTGCCAGCTCATCGTTAGCGGACCAAGAGACCCAGTACTTC. Amino acid sequence: CASSSLADQETQYF. Full variable domain (missing parts from reference TRBV18 and TRBJ2-5): NAGVMQNPRHLVRRRGQEARLRCSPMKGHSHVYWYRQLPEEGLKFMVYLQKENIIDESGMPKERFSAEFPKEGPSILRIQQVVRGDSAAYFCASSSLADQETQYFGPGTRLLVL.

V is TRBV5-1 and J is TRBJ2-5; no reliable D call. Germline values: CDR1 SGHRS, CDR2 YFSETQ. V was pared by 4 bases and J by 5 bases, with 15 bases between. The CDR3 has 14 residues. The CDR3: CASSRSAIQETQYF. DNA for the CDR3: TGCGCCAGCAGCCGTTCCGCTATTCAGGAGACCCAGTACTTC. Based on the CDR3 plus reference TRBV5-1 and TRBJ2-5, the full variable domain is KAGVTQTPRYLIKTRGQQVTLSCSPISGHRSVSWYQQTPGQGLQFLFEYFSETQRNKGNFPGRFSGRQFSNSRSEMNVSTLELGDSALYLCASSRSAIQETQYFGPGTRLLVL.

The sample holds a few counts of this clonotype. V and J are TRBV6-4 and TRBJ1-5; weak D call: TRBD1 (5 bases). The CDR3 has 17 residues. Trimming stripped 4 bases from V and 0 bases from J, with 16 bases between. Germline CDR1 and CDR2: MRHNA and SNTAGT. Written as DNA, the CDR3 is TGTGCCAGCAGTGGCGGGCCCCAGGGATATAGCAATCAGCCCCAGCATTTT. Amino acid sequence: CASSGGPQGYSNQPQHF.

The chain joins TRBV2 to TRBJ2-3; 7 bases fit TRBD2. Germline values: CDR1 SNHLY, CDR2 FYNNEI. The J segment lost 5 bases and the V segment lost 0 bases, leaving 11 bases of the junction unmatched. The CDR3 is made up of 17 amino acids. This CDR3 reads CASSEALQRASGDTQYF. CDR3 DNA: TGTGCCAGCAGTGAAGCGCTTCAGAGGGCTAGCGGAGATACGCAGTATTTT.

This clonotype was recorded many times. The chain couples TRBV12-3 or TRBV12-4 to TRBJ2-7, with D possibly being TRBD2 (6 bases). V lost 3 bases and J 3 bases, leaving 12 bases between the germline ends. The CDR3 contains 14 residues. CDR3 nucleotides: TGTGCCAGCAGTTTCTCCAGGGAGGACTACGAGCAGTACTTC. Its translation: CASSFSREDYEQYF.

The rearrangement joins TRBV6-1 to TRBJ2-7; a weak D match, TRBD1 (6 bases). Germline-derived CDR1 and CDR2 are MNHNS and SASEGT. CDR3 length: 13 residues. V was pared by 4 bases and J by 3 bases, with 10 bases between. Written as DNA, the CDR3 is TGTGCCAGCAGTGCCATCAGGGGCTACGAGCAGTACTTC. This sequence encodes CASSAIRGYEQYF.

The gene calls are TRBV4-1 and TRBJ2-4, with D possibly TRBD2 on 5 matching bases. This CDR3 has 16 residues. Trimming took 1 base from V and 0 from J, leaving 10 bases between them. Germline values: CDR1 MGHRA, CDR2 YSYEKL. The CDR3 loop reads CASSQGSGLAKNIQYF. Here the CDR3 DNA reads TGCGCCAGCAGCCAAGGGTCGGGGTTAGCCAAAAACATTCAGTACTTC.

The gene calls are TRBV9 and TRBJ1-1; 7 nucleotides align to TRBD1. This CDR3 has 16 residues. Per germline, CDR1 SGDLS and CDR2 YYNGEE. The V and J ends lost 1 base and 5 bases, in that order; junction bases with no gene match: 11. CDR3 nucleotide sequence: TGTGCCAGCAGCGTATCGTCGGCAGGGGGATGGACTGAAGCTTTCTTT. Amino acids: CASSVSSAGGWTEAFF.

This clonotype was seen more than once but under ten times. The gene calls are TRBV6-9 and TRBJ2-6; D is tentatively TRBD1 or TRBD2 (5 bases each). Germline-derived CDR1 and CDR2 are MNHGY and SVAAGI. The CDR3 spans 18 residues. V lost 6 bases and J lost 0, with 18 bases in between. The CDR3 sequence: CASRGLGTADSGANVLTF. CDR3 nucleotides: TGTGCCAGCAGGGGTCTTGGGACGGCCGACTCTGGGGCCAACGTCCTGACTTTC.